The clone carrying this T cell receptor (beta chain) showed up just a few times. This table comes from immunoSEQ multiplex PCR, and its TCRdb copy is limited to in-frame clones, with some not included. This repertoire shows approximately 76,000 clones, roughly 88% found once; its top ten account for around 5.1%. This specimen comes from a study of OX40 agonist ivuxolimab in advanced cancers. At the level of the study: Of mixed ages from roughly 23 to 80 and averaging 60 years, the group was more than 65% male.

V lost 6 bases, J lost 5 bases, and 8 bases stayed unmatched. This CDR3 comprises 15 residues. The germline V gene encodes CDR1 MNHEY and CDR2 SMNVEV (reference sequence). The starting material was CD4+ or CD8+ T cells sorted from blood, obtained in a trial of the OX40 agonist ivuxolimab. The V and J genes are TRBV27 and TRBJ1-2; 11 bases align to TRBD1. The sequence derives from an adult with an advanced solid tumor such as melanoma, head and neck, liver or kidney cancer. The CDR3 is CASSLGQGAFYGYTF. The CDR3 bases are TGTGCCAGCAGCCTTGGACAGGGGGCATTTTATGGCTACACCTTC.